The entry that follows covers one T cell receptor beta chain sequence. What it recognizes is unknown. This specimen comes from a study of naive and memory T cell subsets. Two oligonucleotides, mixed equimolar, formed the beta constant-region primer covering TRBC1 and TRBC2. TCRdb independently ran MiXCR on the UMI-ligation and nested PCR reads; one entry per CDR3 protein. The sample includes some 150,000 distinct CDR3 sequences, about 15% of them seen just once. Study outcomes and limitations: Naive repertoires, especially CD8, held a few larger clonotypes, possibly memory cells re-expressing CD45RA.

The germline V and J ends were trimmed by 5 bases and 1 base, with 9 bases remaining between them. The CDR3 extends over 13 amino acids. This TCR came from a human donor in good health. The source material was naive CD4+ T cells from blood. The J gene is TRBJ2-7, the V gene TRBV12-3 or TRBV12-4; D unresolved. CDR3 DNA: TGTGCCAGCAGTGATGGGTGGTCCTACGAGCAGTACTTC. Its translation: CASSDGWSYEQYF.